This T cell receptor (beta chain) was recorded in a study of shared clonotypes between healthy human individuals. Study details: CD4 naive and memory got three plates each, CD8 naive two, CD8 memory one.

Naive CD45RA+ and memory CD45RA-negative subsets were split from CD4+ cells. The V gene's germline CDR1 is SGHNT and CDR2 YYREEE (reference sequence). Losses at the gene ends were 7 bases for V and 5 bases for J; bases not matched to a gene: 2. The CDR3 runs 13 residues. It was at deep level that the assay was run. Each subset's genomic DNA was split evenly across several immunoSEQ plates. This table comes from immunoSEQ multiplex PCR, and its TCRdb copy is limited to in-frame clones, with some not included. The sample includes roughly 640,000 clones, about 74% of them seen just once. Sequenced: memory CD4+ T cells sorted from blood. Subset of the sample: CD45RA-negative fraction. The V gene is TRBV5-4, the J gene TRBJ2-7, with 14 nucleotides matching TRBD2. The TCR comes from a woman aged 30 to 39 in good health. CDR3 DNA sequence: TGTGCCAGCGGGACTAGCGGGAGCAACGAGCAGTACTTC. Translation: CASGTSGSNEQYF. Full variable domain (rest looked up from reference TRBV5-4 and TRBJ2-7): ETGVTQSPTHLIKTRGQQVTLRCSSQSGHNTVSWYQQALGQGPQFIFQYYREEENGRGNFPPRFSGLQFPNYSSELNVNALELDDSALYLCASGTSGSNEQYFGPGTRLTVT.